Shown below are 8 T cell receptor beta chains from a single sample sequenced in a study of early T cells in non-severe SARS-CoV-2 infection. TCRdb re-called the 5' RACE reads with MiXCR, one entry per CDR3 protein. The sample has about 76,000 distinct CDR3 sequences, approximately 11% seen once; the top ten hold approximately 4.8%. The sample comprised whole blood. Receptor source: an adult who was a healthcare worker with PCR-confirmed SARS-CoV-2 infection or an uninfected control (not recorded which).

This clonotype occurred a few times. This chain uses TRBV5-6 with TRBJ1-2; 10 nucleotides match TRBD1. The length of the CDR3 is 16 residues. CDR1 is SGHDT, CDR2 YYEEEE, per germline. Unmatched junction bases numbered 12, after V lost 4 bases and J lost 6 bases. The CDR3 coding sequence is TGTGCCAGCAGCCTGACCCAGGGACAGGGGTCAAATGGCTACACCTTC. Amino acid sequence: CASSLTQGQGSNGYTF.

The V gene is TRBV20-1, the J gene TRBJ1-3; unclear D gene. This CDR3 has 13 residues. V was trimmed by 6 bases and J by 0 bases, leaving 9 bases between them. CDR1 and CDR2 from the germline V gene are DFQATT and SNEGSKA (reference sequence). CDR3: CSAGGHSGNTIYF. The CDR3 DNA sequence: TGCAGTGCCGGCGGGCACTCTGGAAACACCATATATTTT.

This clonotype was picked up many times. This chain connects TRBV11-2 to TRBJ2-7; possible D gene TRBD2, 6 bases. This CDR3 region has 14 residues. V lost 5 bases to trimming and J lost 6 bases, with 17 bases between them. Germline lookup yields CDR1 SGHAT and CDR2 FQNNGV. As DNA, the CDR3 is TGTGCCAGCAGCCCCGCGGGGTCTCGCCGCGAGCAGTACTTC. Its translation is CASSPAGSRREQYF. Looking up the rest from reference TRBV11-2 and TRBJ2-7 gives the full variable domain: EAGVAQSPRYKIIEKRQSVAFWCNPISGHATLYWYQQILGQGPKLLIQFQNNGVVDDSQLPKDRFSAERLKGVDSTLKIQPAKLEDSAVYLCASSPAGSRREQYFGPGTRLTVT.

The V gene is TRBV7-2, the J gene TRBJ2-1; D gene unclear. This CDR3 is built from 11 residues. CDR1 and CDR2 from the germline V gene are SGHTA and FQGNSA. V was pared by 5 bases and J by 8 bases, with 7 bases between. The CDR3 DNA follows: TGTGCCAGCAGCGAATACGATGAGCAGTTCTTC. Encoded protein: CASSEYDEQFF. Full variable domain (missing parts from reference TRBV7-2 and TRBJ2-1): GAGVSQSPSNKVTEKGKDVELRCDPISGHTALYWYRQSLGQGLEFLIYFQGNSAPDKSGLPSDRFSAERTGGSVSTLTIQRTQQEDSAVYLCASSEYDEQFFGPGTRLTVL.

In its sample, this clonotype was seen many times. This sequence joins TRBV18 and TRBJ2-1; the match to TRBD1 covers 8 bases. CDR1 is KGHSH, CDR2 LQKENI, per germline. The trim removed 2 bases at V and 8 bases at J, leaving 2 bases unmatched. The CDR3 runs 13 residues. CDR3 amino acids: CASSPSTGDEQFF. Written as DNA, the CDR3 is TGTGCCAGCTCACCATCGACAGGGGATGAGCAGTTCTTC. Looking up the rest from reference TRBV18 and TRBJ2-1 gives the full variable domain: NAGVMQNPRHLVRRRGQEARLRCSPMKGHSHVYWYRQLPEEGLKFMVYLQKENIIDESGMPKERFSAEFPKEGPSILRIQQVVRGDSAAYFCASSPSTGDEQFFGPGTRLTVL.

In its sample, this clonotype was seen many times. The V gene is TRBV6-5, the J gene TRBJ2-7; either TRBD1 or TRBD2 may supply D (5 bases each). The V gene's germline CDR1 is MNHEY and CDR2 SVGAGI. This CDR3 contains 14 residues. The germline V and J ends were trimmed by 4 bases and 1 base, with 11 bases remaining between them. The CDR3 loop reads CASSSGTLSYEQYF. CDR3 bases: TGTGCCAGCAGTTCCGGGACGCTATCCTACGAGCAGTACTTC.

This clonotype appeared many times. Here the CDR3 reads CASSPPSQGAEAFF. As DNA, the CDR3 is TGTGCCAGCTCACCACCGAGTCAGGGGGCTGAAGCTTTCTTT. The gene calls are TRBV18 and TRBJ1-1, with 7 nucleotides matching TRBD1. V gave up 0 bases and J gave up 6 bases; unmatched junction bases: 4. The CDR3 totals 14 residues. CDR1 KGHSH and CDR2 LQKENI come from the germline V gene.

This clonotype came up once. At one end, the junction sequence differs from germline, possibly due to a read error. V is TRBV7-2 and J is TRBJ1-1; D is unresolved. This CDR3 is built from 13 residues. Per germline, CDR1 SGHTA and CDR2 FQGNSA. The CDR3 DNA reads TGTGTCAGCAGAGAATCAGGAGCGACTGAAGCTTTCTTT. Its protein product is CVSRESGATEAFF.